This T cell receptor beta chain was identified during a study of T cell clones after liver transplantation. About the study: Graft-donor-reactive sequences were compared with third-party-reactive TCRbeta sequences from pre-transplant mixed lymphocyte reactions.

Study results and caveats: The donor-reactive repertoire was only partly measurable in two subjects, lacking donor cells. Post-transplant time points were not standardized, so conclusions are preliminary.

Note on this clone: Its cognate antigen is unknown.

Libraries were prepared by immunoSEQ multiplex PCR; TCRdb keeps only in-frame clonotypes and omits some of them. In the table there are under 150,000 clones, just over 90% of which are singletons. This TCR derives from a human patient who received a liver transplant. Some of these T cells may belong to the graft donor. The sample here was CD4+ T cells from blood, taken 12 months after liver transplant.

The CDR3 protein is CASRIGGGETQYF. The CDR3 nucleotides read TGTGCCAGCAGGATAGGGGGGGGAGAGACCCAGTACTTC. The chain employs TRBV5-6 and TRBJ2-5; perhaps TRBD2 as D (7 bases). With 5 bases removed from V and 4 bases from J, the gap between germline ends came to 12 bases. The CDR3 is made up of 13 amino acids. Germline CDR1 is SGHDT and CDR2 is YYEEEE.